A single sample gave rise to the 21 T cell receptor beta chains below, sequenced in a study of blood T cells in healthy people across ages. Alongside a J-beta primer mix, a sample-barcoded 5' primer served in a second PCR lasting roughly 7 to 11 cycles. TCRdb re-derived calls from the 5' RACE reads in MiXCR, one entry per CDR3 protein. The sample shows about 830,000 distinct CDR3 sequences, 62% of them seen only once. The sequenced sample was blood. The source is a man aged 25-45 years in good health.

The chain is built from TRBV4-2 and TRBJ2-3; 7 nucleotides agree with TRBD2. The CDR3 covers 14 residues. Trimming cost V 4 bases and J 5 bases; bases outside gene matches: 6. In germline, CDR1 is LGHNA, CDR2 YNFKEQ. In DNA form, the CDR3 reads TGTGCCAGCAGCCGGATTCTAGCGGAAGATACGCAGTATTTT. It encodes CASSRILAEDTQYF.

This clonotype occurred a few times. V usage is TRBV3-1 and J usage is TRBJ2-3; 12 bases are a match to TRBD2. Germline V CDR1 and CDR2: LGHDT, YNNKEL (reference sequence). V dropped 0 bases and J dropped 6; count of bases not matched to a gene: 4. The CDR3 loop spans 16 amino acids. The CDR3 here is CASSQELAGGSDTQYF. The CDR3 region has the DNA TGTGCCAGCAGCCAAGAACTAGCGGGGGGTTCCGATACGCAGTATTTT.

The chain carries TRBV3-1 and TRBJ2-7, with D possibly being TRBD1 (6 bases). The germline V gene encodes CDR1 LGHDT and CDR2 YNNKEL (reference sequence). The CDR3 has 14 residues. Trimming removed 5 bases from V and 0 bases from J, with 11 bases in between. CDR3: CASSKGQPSYEQYF. CDR3 sequence (DNA): TGTGCCAGCAGCAAGGGACAACCCTCCTACGAGCAGTACTTC.

This chain links TRBV6-5 with TRBJ2-4; D may correspond to TRBD1 or TRBD2 (7 bases each). The ends were cut back, 6 bases at V and 1 base at J, with 16 bases in the middle. CDR3 length: 16 amino acids. Germline V CDR1 and CDR2: MNHEY, SVGAGI. Here the CDR3 reads CASSWQGGQAKNIQYF. Here the CDR3 DNA reads TGTGCCAGCAGCTGGCAGGGGGGGCAGGCCAAAAACATTCAGTACTTC.

The chain uses TRBV7-3 and TRBJ2-5, with 10 bases lining up with TRBD2. The V gene's germline CDR1 is SGHTA and CDR2 FQGTGA. This CDR3 comprises 15 residues. Trimming took 2 bases from V and 11 from J; bases not matched to a gene: 11. This chain's CDR3 is CASSLDLAGAHEQYF. In nucleotides, the CDR3 is TGTGCCAGCAGCTTAGATCTAGCGGGGGCCCATGAGCAGTACTTC.

As regards this clonotype: Possible read error: a much larger clone is one base away. V usage is TRBV6-2 or TRBV6-3 and J usage is TRBJ1-2; D may be TRBD1 (5 bases). The germline V gene has CDR1 MNHEY and CDR2 SVGEGT. The CDR3 has 13 residues. The CDR3 DNA is TGTGCCAGCAGTTACGGGGCTAACGATGGCTACACCTTC. Its translation is CASSYGANDGYTF.

A word on this clonotype: Since a much larger clone is just one base distant, this may be a read error. The chain combines TRBV5-1 with TRBJ2-1; TRBD1 agrees at 9 bases. CDR3 length equals 16 residues. The germline V gene has CDR1 SGHRS and CDR2 YFSETQ. The CDR3 sequence is CAGSAKGDRVGDEQFF. The CDR3 DNA reads TGCGCCGGCAGCGCTAAGGGGGACAGGGTAGGCGATGAGCAGTTCTTC.

In nucleotides, the CDR3 is TGTGCCAGCAGCCCCCTCACAGGGGGCTTGTACAATGAGCAGTTCTTC. It is translated as CASSPLTGGLYNEQFF. The genes are TRBV11-2 and TRBJ2-1; 9 positions match TRBD1. The CDR3 spans 16 residues. V gave up 5 bases and J gave up 4 bases; unmatched junction bases: 9. In germline, CDR1 is SGHAT, CDR2 FQNNGV.

V and J are TRBV7-8 and TRBJ2-1; D not certain. The CDR3 is made up of 11 amino acids. Germline lookup yields CDR1 SGHVS and CDR2 FQNEAQ. Trimming cost V 3 bases and J 9 bases, with 6 bases left between them. CDR3 in DNA: TGTGCCAGCAGCTTTCGGAGTGAGCAGTTCTTC. Its protein is CASSFRSEQFF.

As concerns this clonotype: It is likely a read error, because the conserved phenylalanine at the end of the CDR3 is missing. Here the CDR3 reads CASSLSGGRFTDTQYL. The CDR3, as DNA: TGTGCCAGCAGTTTATCAGGAGGCAGATTCACAGATACGCAGTATTTA. V gene TRBV27 combines with J gene TRBJ2-3, with D perhaps matching TRBD2 (5 bases). Deletions cut 0 bases from V and 2 bases from J, with 12 bases between. CDR1 and CDR2 (germline): MNHEY, SMNVEV (reference sequence). CDR3 length: 16 residues.

This clonotype was observed a few times. The chain recombines TRBV10-3 with TRBJ2-7, with 10 nucleotides matching TRBD1. V was clipped by 6 bases and J by 2 bases; unmatched bases: 4. This CDR3 is built from 14 residues. The germline V gene has CDR1 ENHRY and CDR2 SYGVKD. CDR3 amino acids: CAISGQGGTYEQYF. The CDR3 coding sequence is TGTGCCATCAGCGGACAGGGGGGGACCTACGAGCAGTACTTC.

V usage is TRBV6-1 and J usage is TRBJ1-2; the D gene is possibly TRBD1 (6 bases). In germline, CDR1 is MNHNS, CDR2 SASEGT. The CDR3 spans 16 residues. Deletions cut 0 bases from V and 11 bases from J, with 22 bases between. The CDR3 reads CASSEALRKAGVVYTF. CDR3 bases: TGTGCCAGCAGTGAAGCGCTTCGAAAGGCAGGGGTCGTGTACACCTTC.

The chain uses TRBV4-2 and TRBJ1-5, with 10 bases that match TRBD1. The V segment lost 1 base and the J segment 6 bases; nucleotides outside the gene matches: 3. CDR3 length: 15 amino acids. Germline CDR1 is LGHNA and CDR2 is YNFKEQ. This CDR3 is CASSQGQGAGQPQHF. CDR3 coding DNA: TGTGCCAGCAGCCAAGGACAGGGGGCCGGTCAGCCCCAGCATTTT.

This sequence joins TRBV5-1 and TRBJ2-7, with 11 bases matching TRBD2. The CDR3 totals 15 residues. CDR1 SGHRS and CDR2 YFSETQ come from the germline V gene. J gave up 2 bases and V 4 bases, and 5 bases lay outside the gene matches. CDR3 bases: TGCGCCAGCAGCCATAAACTAGCGGGGGCCTACGAGCAGTACTTC. The encoded protein is CASSHKLAGAYEQYF.

The chain's CDR3 is CSVEDRGTRFGETQYF. In nucleotides, the CDR3 is TGCAGCGTTGAAGATCGGGGGACACGATTTGGGGAGACCCAGTACTTC. The chain combines TRBV29-1 with TRBJ2-7; D may match TRBD1 or TRBD2 (6 bases each). The J call may not be correct, given that the DNA end is closer to TRBJ2-5. CDR3 length equals 16 residues. Germline V lookup: CDR1 SQVTM, CDR2 ANQGSEA.

This clonotype was detected once. The chain employs TRBV3-1 and TRBJ2-7, with D possibly matching TRBD2 (5 bases). Germline V lookup: CDR1 LGHDT, CDR2 YNNKEL (reference sequence). The CDR3 consists of 17 residues. V dropped 0 bases and J dropped 0 bases, with 15 bases sitting between them. CDR3 nucleotides: TGTGCCAGCAGCCAAGATCCGAGGACGGGAAGCTCCTACGAGCAGTACTTC. Residues: CASSQDPRTGSSYEQYF.

V is TRBV6-2 or TRBV6-3 and J is TRBJ1-5; D is perhaps TRBD1 (5 bases). This CDR3 region has 18 residues. V dropped 0 bases and J dropped 2 bases, with 17 bases sitting between them. Germline CDR1 and CDR2: MNHEY and SVGEGT. In DNA, the CDR3 is TGTGCCAGCAGTTACTCCCGCGGGGGGGTACTTGGCAATCAGCCCCAGCATTTT. This codes for CASSYSRGGVLGNQPQHF.

This chain connects TRBV6-2 or TRBV6-3 to TRBJ2-1; D gene ambiguous. Germline lookup yields CDR1 MNHEY and CDR2 SVGEGT. V shed 4 bases and J shed 5 bases, with 15 bases lying between them. The CDR3 is made up of 15 amino acids. CDR3 residues: CASSSPGQLDNEQFF. In DNA form, the CDR3 reads TGTGCCAGCAGTTCGCCTGGGCAGCTCGACAATGAGCAGTTCTTC.

As for this clonotype: At one boundary the junction diverges from the germline segment, which might be a read error. The J gene is TRBJ2-7, the V gene TRBV9, with 7 bases lining up with TRBD1. Germline V gives CDR1 SGDLS, CDR2 YYNGEE. The CDR3 extends over 14 amino acids. This CDR3 is CAGRSTGWDHEQYF. CDR3 coding DNA: TGTGCCGGCAGGTCGACAGGGTGGGATCACGAGCAGTACTTC.

This chain links TRBV20-1 with TRBJ1-6; tentative D call: TRBD1 (5 bases). Germline V lookup: CDR1 DFQATT, CDR2 SNEGSKA (reference sequence). This CDR3 is built from 14 residues. The V and J ends lost 6 bases and 6 bases respectively, with 15 bases between them. The DNA for the CDR3 is TGCAGTGCGGAACCCGGGACGGCTAATTCACCCCTCCACTTT. It encodes CSAEPGTANSPLHF.

The table lists this clonotype with a count of one. The junction does not match germline at one end; this may be a read error. The CDR3 DNA follows: TGTGTCAGCAGCTTAGATCGGACAGGTCATTCACCCCTCCACTTT. The encoded protein is CVSSLDRTGHSPLHF. The J gene is TRBJ1-6, the V gene TRBV7-2; 7 nucleotides agree with TRBD1. CDR3 length: 15 amino acids. Germline lookup yields CDR1 SGHTA and CDR2 FQGNSA.